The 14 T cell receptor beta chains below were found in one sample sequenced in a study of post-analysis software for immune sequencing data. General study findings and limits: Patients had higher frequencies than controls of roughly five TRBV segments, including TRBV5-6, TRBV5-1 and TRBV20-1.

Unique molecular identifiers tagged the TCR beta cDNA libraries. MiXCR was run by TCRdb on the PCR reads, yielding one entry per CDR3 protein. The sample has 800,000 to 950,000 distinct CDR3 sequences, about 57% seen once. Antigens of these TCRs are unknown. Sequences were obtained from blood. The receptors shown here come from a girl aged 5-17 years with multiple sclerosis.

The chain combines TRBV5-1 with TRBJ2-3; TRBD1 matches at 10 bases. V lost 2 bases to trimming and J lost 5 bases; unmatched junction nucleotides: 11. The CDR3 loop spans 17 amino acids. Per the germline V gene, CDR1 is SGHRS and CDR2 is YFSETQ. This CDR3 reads CASSFDLRDRGVDTQYF. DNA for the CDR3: TGCGCCAGCAGCTTCGACCTCCGGGACAGGGGAGTAGATACGCAGTATTTT. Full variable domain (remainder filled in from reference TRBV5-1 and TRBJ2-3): KAGVTQTPRYLIKTRGQQVTLSCSPISGHRSVSWYQQTPGQGLQFLFEYFSETQRNKGNFPGRFSGRQFSNSRSEMNVSTLELGDSALYLCASSFDLRDRGVDTQYFGPGTRLTVL.

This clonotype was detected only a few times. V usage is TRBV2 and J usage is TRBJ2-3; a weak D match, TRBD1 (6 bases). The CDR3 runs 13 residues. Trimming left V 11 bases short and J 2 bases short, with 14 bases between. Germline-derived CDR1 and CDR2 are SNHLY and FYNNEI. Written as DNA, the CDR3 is TGTGCCGGAGACAGGTTTACCACAGATACGCAGTATTTT. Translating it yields CAGDRFTTDTQYF.

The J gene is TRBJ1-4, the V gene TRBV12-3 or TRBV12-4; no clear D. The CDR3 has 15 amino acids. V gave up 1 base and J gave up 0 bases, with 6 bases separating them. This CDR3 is CASSLVESTNEKLFF. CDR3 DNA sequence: TGTGCCAGCAGTTTAGTCGAGTCAACTAATGAAAAACTGTTTTTT.

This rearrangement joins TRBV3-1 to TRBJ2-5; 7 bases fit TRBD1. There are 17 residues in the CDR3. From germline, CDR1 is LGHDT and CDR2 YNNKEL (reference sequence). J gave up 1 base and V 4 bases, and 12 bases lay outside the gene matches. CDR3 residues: CASSPANPGQIQETQYF. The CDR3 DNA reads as TGTGCCAGCAGCCCCGCAAACCCGGGACAGATCCAAGAGACCCAGTACTTC.

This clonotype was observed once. This CDR3 reads CSVDTLRDTQYF. Written as DNA, the CDR3 is TGCAGCGTCGACACCCTAAGAGATACGCAGTATTTT. The chain couples TRBV29-1 to TRBJ2-3; D unclear. Germline CDR1 and CDR2: SQVTM and ANQGSEA. With 6 bases removed from V and 5 bases from J, the gap between germline ends came to 12 bases. The CDR3 loop spans 12 amino acids.

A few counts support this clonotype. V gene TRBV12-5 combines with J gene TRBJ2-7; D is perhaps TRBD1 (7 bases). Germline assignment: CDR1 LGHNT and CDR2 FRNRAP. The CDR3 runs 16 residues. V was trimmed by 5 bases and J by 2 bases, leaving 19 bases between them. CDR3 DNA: TGTGCTAGTGGTAATGGGAGGACAGGAAGCCCCTACGAGCAGTACTTC. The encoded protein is CASGNGRTGSPYEQYF.

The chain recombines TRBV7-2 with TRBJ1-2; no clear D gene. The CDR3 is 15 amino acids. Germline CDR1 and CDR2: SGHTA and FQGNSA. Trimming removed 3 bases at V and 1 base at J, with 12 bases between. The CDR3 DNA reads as TGTGCCAGCAGCTTGTGGTGGGGATATAACTATGGCTACACCTTC. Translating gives CASSLWWGYNYGYTF.

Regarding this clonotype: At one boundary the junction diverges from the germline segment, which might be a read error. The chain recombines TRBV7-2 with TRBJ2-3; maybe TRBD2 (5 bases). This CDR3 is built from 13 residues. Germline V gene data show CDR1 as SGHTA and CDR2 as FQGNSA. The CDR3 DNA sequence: TGTGCCACCCGGGCCCCGGTCCGGGATACACAGTATTTT. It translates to CATRAPVRDTQYF. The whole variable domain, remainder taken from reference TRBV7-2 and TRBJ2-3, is GAGVSQSPSNKVTEKGKDVELRCDPISGHTALYWYRQSLGQGLEFLIYFQGNSAPDKSGLPSDRFSAERTGGSVSTLTIQRTQQEDSAVYLCATRAPVRDTQYFGPGTRLTVL.

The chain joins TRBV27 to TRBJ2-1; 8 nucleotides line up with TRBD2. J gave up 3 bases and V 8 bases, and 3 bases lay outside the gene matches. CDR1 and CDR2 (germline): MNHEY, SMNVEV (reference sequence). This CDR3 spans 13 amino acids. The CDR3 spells CASAGTSYNEQFF. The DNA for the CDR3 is TGTGCCAGCGCCGGGACTAGCTACAATGAGCAGTTCTTC.

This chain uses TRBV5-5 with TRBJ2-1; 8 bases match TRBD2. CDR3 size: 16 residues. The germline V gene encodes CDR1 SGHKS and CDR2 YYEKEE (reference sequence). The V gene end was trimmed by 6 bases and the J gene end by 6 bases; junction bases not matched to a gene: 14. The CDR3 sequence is CASTLPGLAISNEQFF. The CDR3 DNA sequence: TGTGCCAGCACCCTCCCAGGACTAGCTATTAGCAATGAGCAGTTCTTC. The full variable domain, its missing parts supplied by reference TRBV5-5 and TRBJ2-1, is DAGVTQSPTHLIKTRGQQVTLRCSPISGHKSVSWYQQVLGQGPQFIFQYYEKEERGRGNFPDRFSARQFPNYSSELNVNALLLGDSALYLCASTLPGLAISNEQFFGPGTRLTVL.

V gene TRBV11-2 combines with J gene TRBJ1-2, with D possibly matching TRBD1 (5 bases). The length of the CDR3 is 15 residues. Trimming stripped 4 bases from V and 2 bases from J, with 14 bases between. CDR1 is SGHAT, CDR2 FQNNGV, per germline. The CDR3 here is CASSSPRVPNYGYTF. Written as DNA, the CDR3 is TGTGCCAGCAGCTCTCCCAGGGTACCGAACTATGGCTACACCTTC.

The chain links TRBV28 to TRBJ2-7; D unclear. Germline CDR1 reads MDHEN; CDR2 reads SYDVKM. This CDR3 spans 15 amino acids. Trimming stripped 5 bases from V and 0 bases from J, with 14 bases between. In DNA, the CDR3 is TGTGCCAGCAGTCCGCGACGGTTGAGCTCCTACGAGCAGTACTTC. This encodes CASSPRRLSSYEQYF.

The CDR3 loop is CASSRGIIEQYF. Written as DNA, the CDR3 is TGTGCCAGCAGTCGGGGGATAATCGAGCAGTACTTC. The V gene is TRBV28, the J gene TRBJ2-7; maybe TRBD2 (6 bases). V dropped 5 bases and J dropped 6 bases, with 11 bases sitting between them. Germline CDR1 and CDR2: MDHEN and SYDVKM. The length of the CDR3 is 12 residues.

The CDR3 loop is CASGTSASSYNEQFF. In nucleotides, the CDR3 is TGTGCCAGCGGGACTAGCGCAAGCTCCTACAATGAGCAGTTCTTC. The V gene is TRBV6-5, the J gene TRBJ2-1, with 10 bases that match TRBD2. This CDR3 is 15 amino acids long. Germline CDR1 and CDR2: MNHEY and SVGAGI. The V and J ends lost 8 bases and 0 bases, in that order; junction bases with no gene match: 4.